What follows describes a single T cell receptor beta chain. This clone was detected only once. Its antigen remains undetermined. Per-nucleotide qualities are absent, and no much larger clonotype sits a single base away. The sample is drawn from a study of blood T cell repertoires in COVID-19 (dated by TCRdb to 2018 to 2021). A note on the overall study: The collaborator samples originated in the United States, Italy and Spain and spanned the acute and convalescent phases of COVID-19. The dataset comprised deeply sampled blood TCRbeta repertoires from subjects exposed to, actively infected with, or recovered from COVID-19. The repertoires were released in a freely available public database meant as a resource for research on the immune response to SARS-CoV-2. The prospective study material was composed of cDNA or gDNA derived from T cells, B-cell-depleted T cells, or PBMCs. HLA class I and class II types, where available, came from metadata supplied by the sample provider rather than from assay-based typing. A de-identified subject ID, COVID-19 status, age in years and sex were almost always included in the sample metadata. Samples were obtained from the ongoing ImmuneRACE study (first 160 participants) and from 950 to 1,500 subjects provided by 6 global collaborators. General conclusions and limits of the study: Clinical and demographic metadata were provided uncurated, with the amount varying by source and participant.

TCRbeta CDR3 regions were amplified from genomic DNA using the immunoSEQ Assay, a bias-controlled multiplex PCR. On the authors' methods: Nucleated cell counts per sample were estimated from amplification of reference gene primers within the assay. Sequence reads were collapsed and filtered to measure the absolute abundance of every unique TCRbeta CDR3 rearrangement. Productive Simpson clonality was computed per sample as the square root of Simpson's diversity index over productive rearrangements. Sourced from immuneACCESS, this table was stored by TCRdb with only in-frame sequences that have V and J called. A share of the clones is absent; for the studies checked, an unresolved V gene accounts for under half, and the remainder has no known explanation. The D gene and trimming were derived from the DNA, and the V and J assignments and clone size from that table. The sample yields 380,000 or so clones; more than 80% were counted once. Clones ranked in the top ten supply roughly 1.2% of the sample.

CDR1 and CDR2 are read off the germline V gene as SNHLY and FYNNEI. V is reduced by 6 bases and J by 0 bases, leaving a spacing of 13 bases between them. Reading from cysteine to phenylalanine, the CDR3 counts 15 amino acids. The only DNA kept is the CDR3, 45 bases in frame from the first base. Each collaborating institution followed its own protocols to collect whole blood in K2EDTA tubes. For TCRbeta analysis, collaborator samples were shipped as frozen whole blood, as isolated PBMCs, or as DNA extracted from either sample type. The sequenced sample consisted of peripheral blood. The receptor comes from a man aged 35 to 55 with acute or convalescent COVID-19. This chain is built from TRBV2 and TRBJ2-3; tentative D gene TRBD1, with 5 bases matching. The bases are TGTGCCAGCAGCCAGGGTAAACCTAGCACAGATACGCAGTATTTT. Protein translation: CASSQGKPSTDTQYF.